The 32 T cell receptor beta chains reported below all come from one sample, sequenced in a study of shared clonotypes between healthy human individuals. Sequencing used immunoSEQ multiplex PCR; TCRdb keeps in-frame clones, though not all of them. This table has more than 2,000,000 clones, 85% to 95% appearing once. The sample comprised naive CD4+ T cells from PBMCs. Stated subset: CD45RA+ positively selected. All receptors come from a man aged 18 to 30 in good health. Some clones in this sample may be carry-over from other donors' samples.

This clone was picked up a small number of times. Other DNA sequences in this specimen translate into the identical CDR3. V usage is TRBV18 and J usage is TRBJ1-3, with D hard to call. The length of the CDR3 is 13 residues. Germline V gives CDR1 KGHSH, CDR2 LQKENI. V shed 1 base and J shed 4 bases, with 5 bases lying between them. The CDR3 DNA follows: TGTGCCAGCTCACCACAAACAGGAAACACCATATATTTT. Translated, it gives CASSPQTGNTIYF.

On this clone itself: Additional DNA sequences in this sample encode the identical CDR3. CDR3 sequence: CASSPGQGTYEQYF. As DNA, the CDR3 is TGTGCCAGCAGCCCAGGACAGGGGACCTACGAGCAGTACTTC. The chain couples TRBV28 to TRBJ2-7; 9 bases fit TRBD1. After removal of 6 bases from V and 2 bases from J, the junction contained 5 bases not matched to a gene. Per germline, CDR1 MDHEN and CDR2 SYDVKM. The length of the CDR3 is 14 residues.

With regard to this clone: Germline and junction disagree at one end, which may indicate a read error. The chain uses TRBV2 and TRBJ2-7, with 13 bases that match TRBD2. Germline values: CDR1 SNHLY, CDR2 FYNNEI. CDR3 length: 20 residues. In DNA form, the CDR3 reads TGTGCCAGCAGCGCGGCCAGGACTAGCGGGAGTACCCGATTCTCCCACGAGCAGTACTTC. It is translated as CASSAARTSGSTRFSHEQYF.

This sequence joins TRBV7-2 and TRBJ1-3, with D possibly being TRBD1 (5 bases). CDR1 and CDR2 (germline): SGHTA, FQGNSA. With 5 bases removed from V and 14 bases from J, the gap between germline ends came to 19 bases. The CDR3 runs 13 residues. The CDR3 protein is CASSRGPGGVLYF. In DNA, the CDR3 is TGTGCCAGCAGCCGTGGGCCCGGAGGGGTGCTATATTTT.

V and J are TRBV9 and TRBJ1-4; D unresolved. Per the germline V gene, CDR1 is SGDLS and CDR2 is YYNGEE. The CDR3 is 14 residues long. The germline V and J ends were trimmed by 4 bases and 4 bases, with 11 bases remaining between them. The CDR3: CASSLDPFNEKLFF. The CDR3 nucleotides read TGTGCCAGCAGCCTCGACCCCTTTAATGAAAAACTGTTTTTT.

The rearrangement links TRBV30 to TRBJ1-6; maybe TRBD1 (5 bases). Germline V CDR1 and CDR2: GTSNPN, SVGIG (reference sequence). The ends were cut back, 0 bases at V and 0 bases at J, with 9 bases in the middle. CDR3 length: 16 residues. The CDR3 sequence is CAWSVLGGSYNSPLHF. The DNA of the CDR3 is TGTGCCTGGAGTGTATTGGGGGGCTCCTATAATTCACCCCTCCACTTT.

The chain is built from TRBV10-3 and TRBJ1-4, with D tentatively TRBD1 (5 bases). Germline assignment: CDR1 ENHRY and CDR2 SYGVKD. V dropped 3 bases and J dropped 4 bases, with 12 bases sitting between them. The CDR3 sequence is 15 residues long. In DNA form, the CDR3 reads TGTGCCATCAGTGACCCGGGACGGAGTAATGAAAAACTGTTTTTT. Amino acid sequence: CAISDPGRSNEKLFF.

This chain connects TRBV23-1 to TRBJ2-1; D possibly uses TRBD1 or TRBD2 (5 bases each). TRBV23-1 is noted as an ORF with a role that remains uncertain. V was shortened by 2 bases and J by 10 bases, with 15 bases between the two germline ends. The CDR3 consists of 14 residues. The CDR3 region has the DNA TGCGCCAGCAGTCAACCGTGGAGTTGGGACGAGCAGTTCTTC. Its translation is CASSQPWSWDEQFF.

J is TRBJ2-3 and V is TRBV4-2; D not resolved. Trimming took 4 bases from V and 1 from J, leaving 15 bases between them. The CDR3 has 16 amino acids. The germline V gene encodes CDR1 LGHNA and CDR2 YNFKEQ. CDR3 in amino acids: CASSPDPHAGTDTQYF. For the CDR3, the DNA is TGTGCCAGCAGCCCGGACCCTCACGCTGGCACAGATACGCAGTATTTT.

The CDR3 region has the DNA TGTGCCAGCAGCTTCCCCCAGGAATACGAGCAGTACTTC. It yields the protein CASSFPQEYEQYF. The J gene is TRBJ2-7, the V gene TRBV11-2; D gene uncertain. Trimming removed 3 bases from V and 4 bases from J, with 10 bases in between. The germline V gene encodes CDR1 SGHAT and CDR2 FQNNGV. The CDR3 consists of 13 residues.

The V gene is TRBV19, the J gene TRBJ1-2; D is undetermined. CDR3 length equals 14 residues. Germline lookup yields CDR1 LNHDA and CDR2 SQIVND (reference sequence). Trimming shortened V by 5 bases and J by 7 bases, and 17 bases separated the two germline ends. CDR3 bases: TGTGCCAGTAGTGTGTCCACGGGGTATAGTGGCTACACCTTC. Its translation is CASSVSTGYSGYTF.

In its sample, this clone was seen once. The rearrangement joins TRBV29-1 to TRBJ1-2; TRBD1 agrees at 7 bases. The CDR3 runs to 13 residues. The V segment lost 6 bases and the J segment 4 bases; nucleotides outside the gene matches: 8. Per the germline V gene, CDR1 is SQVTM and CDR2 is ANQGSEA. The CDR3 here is CSVRTGLTYGYTF. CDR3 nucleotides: TGCAGCGTCCGGACAGGTTTGACCTATGGCTACACCTTC.

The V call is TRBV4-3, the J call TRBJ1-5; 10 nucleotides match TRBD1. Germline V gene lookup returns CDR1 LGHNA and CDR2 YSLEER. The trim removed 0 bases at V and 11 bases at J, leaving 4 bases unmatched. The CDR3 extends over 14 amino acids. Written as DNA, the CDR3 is TGCGCCAGCAGCCAAGATAGGGGACAGGGGACCCAGCATTTT. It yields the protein CASSQDRGQGTQHF.

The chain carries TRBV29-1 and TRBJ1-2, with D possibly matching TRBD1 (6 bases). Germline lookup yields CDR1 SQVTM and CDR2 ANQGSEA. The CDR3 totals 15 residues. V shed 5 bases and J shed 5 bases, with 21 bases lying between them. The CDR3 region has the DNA TGCAGCGTTACTTTCCCCCCGGGGGCGCGATATGGCTACACCTTC. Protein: CSVTFPPGARYGYTF.

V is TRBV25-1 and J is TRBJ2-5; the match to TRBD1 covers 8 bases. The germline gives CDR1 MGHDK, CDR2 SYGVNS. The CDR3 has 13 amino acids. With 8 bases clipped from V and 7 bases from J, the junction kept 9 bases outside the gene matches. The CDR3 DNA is TGTGCCAGCTCAGGACAGGGCCATCGGACCCAGTACTTC. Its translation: CASSGQGHRTQYF.

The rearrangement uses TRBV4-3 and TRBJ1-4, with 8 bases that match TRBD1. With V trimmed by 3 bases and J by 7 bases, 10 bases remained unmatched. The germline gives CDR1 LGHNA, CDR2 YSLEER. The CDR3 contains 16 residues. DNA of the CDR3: TGCGCCAGCAGCCACTCCGGGACAGGAAAGGGTGAAAAACTGTTTTTT. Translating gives CASSHSGTGKGEKLFF.

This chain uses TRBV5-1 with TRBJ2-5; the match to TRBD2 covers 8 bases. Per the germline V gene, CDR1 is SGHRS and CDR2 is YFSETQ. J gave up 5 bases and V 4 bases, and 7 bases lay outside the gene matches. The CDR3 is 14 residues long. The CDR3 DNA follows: TGCGCCAGCAGCCCTCCGGGACTAGGCGAGACCCAGTACTTC. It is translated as CASSPPGLGETQYF.

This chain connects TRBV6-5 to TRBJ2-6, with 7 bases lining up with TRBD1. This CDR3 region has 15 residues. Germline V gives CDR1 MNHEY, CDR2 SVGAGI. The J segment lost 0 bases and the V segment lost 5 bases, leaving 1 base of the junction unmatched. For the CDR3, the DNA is TGTGCCAGCAGTGGGACAGCCTCTGGGGCCAACGTCCTGACTTTC. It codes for CASSGTASGANVLTF.

DNA for the CDR3: TGTGCCAGCAGTGGGGCTAGCGAATCCTACGAGCAGTACTTC. This encodes CASSGASESYEQYF. V gene TRBV2 combines with J gene TRBJ2-7; D is possibly TRBD2 (6 bases). This CDR3 has 14 residues. Trimming took off 4 bases at V and 1 base at J, with 11 bases between the two ends. Germline V gene lookup returns CDR1 SNHLY and CDR2 FYNNEI.

This chain's CDR3 is CASSVGGGFGEQFF. CDR3 sequence (DNA): TGTGCCAGCAGCGTAGGGGGAGGGTTCGGTGAGCAGTTCTTC. The chain employs TRBV9 and TRBJ2-1, with 7 bases fitting TRBD2. The length of the CDR3 is 14 residues. V lost 0 bases to trimming and J lost 9 bases; unmatched junction nucleotides: 6. CDR1 is SGDLS and CDR2 is YYNGEE in the germline V gene.

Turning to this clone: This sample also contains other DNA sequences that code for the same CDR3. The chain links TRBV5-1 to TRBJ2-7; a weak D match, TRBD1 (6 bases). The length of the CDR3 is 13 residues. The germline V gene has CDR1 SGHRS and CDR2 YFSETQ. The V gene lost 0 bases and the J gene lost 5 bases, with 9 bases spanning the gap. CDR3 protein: CASSLGTGHEQYF. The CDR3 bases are TGCGCCAGCAGCTTGGGTACAGGGCACGAGCAGTACTTC.

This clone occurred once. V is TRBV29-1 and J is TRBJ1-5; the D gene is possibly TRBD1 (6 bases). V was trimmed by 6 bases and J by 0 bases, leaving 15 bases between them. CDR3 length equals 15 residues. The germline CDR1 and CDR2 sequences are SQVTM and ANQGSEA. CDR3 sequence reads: CSVSATGYSNQPQHF. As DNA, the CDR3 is TGCAGCGTATCCGCGACAGGTTATAGCAATCAGCCCCAGCATTTT. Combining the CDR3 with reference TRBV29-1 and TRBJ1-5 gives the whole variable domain SAVISQKPSRDICQRGTSLTIQCQVDSQVTMMFWYRQQPGQSLTLIATANQGSEATYESGFVIDKFPISRPNLTFSTLTVSNMSPEDSSIYLCSVSATGYSNQPQHFGDGTRLSIL.

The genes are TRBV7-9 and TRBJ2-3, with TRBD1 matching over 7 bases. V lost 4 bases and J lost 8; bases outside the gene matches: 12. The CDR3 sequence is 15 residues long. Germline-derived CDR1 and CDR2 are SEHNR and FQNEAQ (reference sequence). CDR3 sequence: CASSSRDRQFRTQYF. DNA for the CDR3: TGTGCCAGCAGCTCCCGGGACAGACAATTTCGTACGCAGTATTTT.

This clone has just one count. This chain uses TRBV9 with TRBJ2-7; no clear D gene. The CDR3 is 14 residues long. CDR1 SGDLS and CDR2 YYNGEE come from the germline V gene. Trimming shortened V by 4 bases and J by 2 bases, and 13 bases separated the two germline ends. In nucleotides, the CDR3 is TGTGCCAGCAGCCAGAATGGAGAAACCTACGAGCAGTACTTC. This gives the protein CASSQNGETYEQYF. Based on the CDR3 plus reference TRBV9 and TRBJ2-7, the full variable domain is DSGVTQTPKHLITATGQRVTLRCSPRSGDLSVYWYQQSLDQGLQFLIQYYNGEERAKGNILERFSAQQFPDLHSELNLSSLELGDSALYFCASSQNGETYEQYFGPGTRLTVT.

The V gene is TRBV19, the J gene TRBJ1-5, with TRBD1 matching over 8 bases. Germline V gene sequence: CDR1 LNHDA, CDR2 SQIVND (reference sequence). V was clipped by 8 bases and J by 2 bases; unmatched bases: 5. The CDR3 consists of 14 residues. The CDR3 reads CASADRVGNQPQHF. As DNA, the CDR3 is TGTGCCAGTGCGGACAGGGTAGGCAATCAGCCCCAGCATTTT.

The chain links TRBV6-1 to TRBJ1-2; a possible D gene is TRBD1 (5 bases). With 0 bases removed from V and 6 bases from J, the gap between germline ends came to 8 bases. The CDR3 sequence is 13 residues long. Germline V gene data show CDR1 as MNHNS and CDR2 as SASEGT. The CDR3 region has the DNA TGTGCCAGCAGTGAAGCGGGGGGGAATGGCTACACCTTC. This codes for CASSEAGGNGYTF.

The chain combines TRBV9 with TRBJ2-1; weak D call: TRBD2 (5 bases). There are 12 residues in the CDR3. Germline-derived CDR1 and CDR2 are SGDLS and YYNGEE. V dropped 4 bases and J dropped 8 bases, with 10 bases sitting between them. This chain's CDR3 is CASSSPSYEQFF. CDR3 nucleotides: TGTGCCAGCAGCTCCCCTAGCTATGAGCAGTTCTTC. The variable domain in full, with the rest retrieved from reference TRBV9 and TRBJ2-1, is DSGVTQTPKHLITATGQRVTLRCSPRSGDLSVYWYQQSLDQGLQFLIQYYNGEERAKGNILERFSAQQFPDLHSELNLSSLELGDSALYFCASSSPSYEQFFGPGTRLTVL.

CDR3 sequence reads: CASSLAAYEQYF. The CDR3, as DNA: TGCGCCAGCAGCTTAGCGGCCTACGAGCAGTACTTC. The rearrangement joins TRBV5-1 to TRBJ2-7; maybe TRBD2 (5 bases). The CDR3 covers 12 residues. Per germline, CDR1 SGHRS and CDR2 YFSETQ. Deletions cut 2 bases from V and 2 bases from J, with 5 bases between. Supplemented by reference TRBV5-1 and TRBJ2-7, the full variable domain reads KAGVTQTPRYLIKTRGQQVTLSCSPISGHRSVSWYQQTPGQGLQFLFEYFSETQRNKGNFPGRFSGRQFSNSRSEMNVSTLELGDSALYLCASSLAAYEQYFGPGTRLTVT.

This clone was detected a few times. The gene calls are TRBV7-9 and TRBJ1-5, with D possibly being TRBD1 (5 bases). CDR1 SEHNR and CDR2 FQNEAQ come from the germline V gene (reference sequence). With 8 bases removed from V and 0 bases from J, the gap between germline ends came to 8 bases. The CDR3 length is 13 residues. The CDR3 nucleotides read TGTGCCAGCGGCAGGGATAGCAATCAGCCCCAGCATTTT. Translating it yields CASGRDSNQPQHF.

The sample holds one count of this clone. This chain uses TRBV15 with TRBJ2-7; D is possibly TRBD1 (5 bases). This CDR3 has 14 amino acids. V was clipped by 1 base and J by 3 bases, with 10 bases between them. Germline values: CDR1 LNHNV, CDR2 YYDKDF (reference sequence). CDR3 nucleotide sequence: TGTGCCACCAGCAGAGGACAGCGACTCTACGAGCAGTACTTC. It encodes CATSRGQRLYEQYF.

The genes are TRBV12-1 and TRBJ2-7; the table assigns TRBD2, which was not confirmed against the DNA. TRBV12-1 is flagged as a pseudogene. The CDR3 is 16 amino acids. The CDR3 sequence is CASSLNLSGKLYEQYF. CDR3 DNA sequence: TGTGCCAGCAGCTTGAACCTTAGCGGGAAACTTTACGAGCAGTACTTC.

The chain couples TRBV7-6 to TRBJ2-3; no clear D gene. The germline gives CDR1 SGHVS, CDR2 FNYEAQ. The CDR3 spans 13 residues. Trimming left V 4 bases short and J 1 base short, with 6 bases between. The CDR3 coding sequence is TGTGCCAGCAGCTCCTTGGGCACAGATACGCAGTATTTT. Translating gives CASSSLGTDTQYF. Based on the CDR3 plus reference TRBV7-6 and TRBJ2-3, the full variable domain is GAGVSQSPRYKVTKRGQDVALRCDPISGHVSLYWYRQALGQGPEFLTYFNYEAQQDKSGLPNDRFSAERPEGSISTLTIQRTEQRDSAMYRCASSSLGTDTQYFGPGTRLTVL.